Below, 19 T cell receptor beta chains from the same sample are listed, as sequenced in a study of a mutant IDH1 vaccine in newly diagnosed glioma (dated by TCRdb to the early 2020s). Antigens for these TCRs are unknown. The sample's time point label, in plain terms: week 47, end of study. Every vaccine dose consisted of 300 ug of a 20-mer mutant IDH1 peptide in Montanide, administered subcutaneously together with topical imiquimod. The protocol used for the library was the immunoSEQ multiplex PCR assay. The clones in this table, taken by TCRdb from immuneACCESS, are in-frame only. Not every clone is retained; where verified, under half of the shortfall comes from an unresolved V gene, and the cause of the rest is unknown. Present in this sample are 30,000 to 35,000 clones, 90% of which were seen just once. The ten largest account for 5% to 5.5% of the sample. Sequencing used PBMCs, obtained from a glioma patient whose treatment included an IDH1 peptide vaccine. Receptor source: a woman aged 40-49 years with glioma.

The genes are TRBV15 and TRBJ2-3; TRBD1 agrees at 7 bases. Germline CDR1 is LNHNV and CDR2 is YYDKDF (reference sequence). CDR3 size: 15 residues. The V and J ends lost 1 base and 6 bases, in that order; junction bases with no gene match: 7. This chain's CDR3 is CATSRGGGWVDTQYF. CDR3 bases: TGTGCCACCAGCAGAGGAGGGGGCTGGGTGGATACGCAGTATTTT.

The chain couples TRBV5-8 to TRBJ2-3, with a weak D call TRBD1 (6 bases). V dropped 0 bases and J dropped 2 bases, with 13 bases sitting between them. Germline V gives CDR1 SGHTS, CDR2 YDEGEE. This CDR3 is 16 amino acids long. CDR3 sequence: CASSLADSFITDTQYF. CDR3 DNA: TGTGCCAGCAGCTTGGCGGACAGCTTTATCACAGATACGCAGTATTTT. The full variable domain, its missing parts supplied by reference TRBV5-8 and TRBJ2-3, is EAGVTQSPTHLIKTRGQQATLRCSPISGHTSVYWYQQALGLGLQFLLWYDEGEERNRGNFPPRFSGRQFPNYSSELNVNALELEDSALYLCASSLADSFITDTQYFGPGTRLTVL.

The chain couples TRBV20-1 to TRBJ2-4, with D uncertain. CDR1 and CDR2 (germline): DFQATT, SNEGSKA (reference sequence). V was trimmed by 6 bases and J by 2 bases, leaving 5 bases between them. This CDR3 region has 11 residues. The CDR3 is CSALSKNIQYF. CDR3 nucleotide sequence: TGCAGTGCACTATCCAAAAACATTCAGTACTTC.

The chain has TRBV7-2 and TRBJ2-7; 8 nucleotides align to TRBD2. The V gene's germline CDR1 is SGHTA and CDR2 FQGNSA. CDR3 size: 14 residues. Germline trimming cut 6 bases from V and 0 bases from J; bases unmatched to any gene: 4. CDR3 coding DNA: TGTGCCAGCAGGTCGGGGGGGCCCTCCTACGAGCAGTACTTC. Translation: CASRSGGPSYEQYF.

In the case of this clone: A junction end diverges from the germline sequence, so it may reflect a read error. The chain recombines TRBV6-1 with TRBJ2-3; 8 bases agree with TRBD1. Germline CDR1 MNHNS, CDR2 SASEGT. The CDR3 runs 15 residues. This CDR3 reads CASREAGQGRDTQYF. In DNA form, the CDR3 reads TGTGCCAGCAGAGAAGCTGGACAGGGAAGAGATACGCAGTATTTT.

This clone was seen only a few times. The genes are TRBV7-6 and TRBJ1-1; perhaps TRBD1 as D (6 bases). Trimming stripped 4 bases from V and 2 bases from J, with 8 bases between. The CDR3 has 13 amino acids. Germline V CDR1 and CDR2: SGHVS, FNYEAQ. CDR3 DNA sequence: TGTGCCAGCAGCTCGGGACATAACACTGAAGCTTTCTTT. This gives the protein CASSSGHNTEAFF.

This chain links TRBV7-8 with TRBJ2-7; 7 bases align to TRBD1. Germline CDR1 SGHVS, CDR2 FQNEAQ. The trim removed 5 bases at V and 6 bases at J, leaving 7 bases unmatched. CDR3 size: 13 residues. In DNA form, the CDR3 reads TGTGCCAGCAGCCCTCGACAGGGATCCGAGCAGTACTTC. It encodes CASSPRQGSEQYF.

The chain couples TRBV27 to TRBJ1-4, with 8 bases that match TRBD1. With V trimmed by 5 bases and J by 7 bases, 6 bases remained unmatched. CDR1 MNHEY and CDR2 SMNVEV come from the germline V gene (reference sequence). The CDR3 runs 14 residues. Here the CDR3 DNA reads TGTGCCAGCAGTCCAGGACAGGGTGGTGAAAAACTGTTTTTT. It yields the protein CASSPGQGGEKLFF.

The chain joins TRBV6-1 to TRBJ2-7, with D possibly TRBD1 on 6 matching bases. Germline loops: CDR1 MNHNS, CDR2 SASEGT. This CDR3 contains 14 residues. Trimming left V 6 bases short and J 1 base short, with 13 bases between. The CDR3: CASSLLGQSYEQYF. CDR3 sequence (DNA): TGTGCCAGCAGCCTGCTCGGACAGTCCTACGAGCAGTACTTC.

This clone was seen only once. The chain employs TRBV7-9 and TRBJ1-2, with D hard to call. The CDR3 has 12 residues. Trimming removed 2 bases at V and 2 bases at J, with 3 bases between. In germline, CDR1 is SEHNR, CDR2 FQNEAQ (reference sequence). Here the CDR3 reads CASSLFNYGYTF. As DNA, the CDR3 is TGTGCCAGCAGCTTATTCAACTATGGCTACACCTTC.

V gene TRBV13 combines with J gene TRBJ2-2; 10 bases agree with TRBD2. Trimming removed 2 bases from V and 4 bases from J; junction bases left unmatched: 7. The CDR3 totals 17 residues. Per germline, CDR1 PRHDT and CDR2 FYEKMQ (reference sequence). DNA of the CDR3: TGTGCCAGCAGCTTATGGGCTAGCGGGGGACCCACCGGGGAGCTGTTTTTT. Translating gives CASSLWASGGPTGELFF.

V gene TRBV25-1 combines with J gene TRBJ2-7, with 8 bases aligning to TRBD1. The CDR3 is 14 amino acids. The V gene end was trimmed by 4 bases and the J gene end by 4 bases; junction bases not matched to a gene: 6. CDR1 and CDR2 (germline): MGHDK, SYGVNS. Here the CDR3 reads CASSVTGVTYEQYF. In DNA form, the CDR3 reads TGTGCCAGCAGTGTGACAGGGGTGACGTACGAGCAGTACTTC.

This chain joins TRBV5-4 and TRBJ2-1, with 12 bases lining up with TRBD2. The CDR3 is 15 residues long. Unmatched junction bases numbered 3, after V lost 4 bases and J lost 4 bases. CDR1 and CDR2 from the germline V gene are SGHNT and YYREEE (reference sequence). The CDR3 DNA reads TGTGCCAGCAGCCTGACTAGCGGGGGTTACAATGAGCAGTTCTTC. It specifies CASSLTSGGYNEQFF.

This sequence joins TRBV5-5 and TRBJ2-6; D unclear. Germline assignment: CDR1 SGHKS and CDR2 YYEKEE (reference sequence). V lost 4 bases to trimming and J lost 4 bases, with 12 bases between them. The length of the CDR3 is 15 residues. As DNA, the CDR3 is TGTGCCAGCAGCACGGGCCGGCCCGGGGCCAACGTCCTGACTTTC. Its protein product is CASSTGRPGANVLTF.

The chain couples TRBV27 to TRBJ1-1, with 8 bases lining up with TRBD1. V was clipped by 6 bases and J by 3 bases; unmatched bases: 6. The CDR3 totals 14 residues. Germline CDR1 MNHEY, CDR2 SMNVEV (reference sequence). CDR3 DNA: TGTGCCAGCAGGAAGACAGGGGAGTACACTGAAGCTTTCTTT. It yields the protein CASRKTGEYTEAFF.

The V call is TRBV2, the J call TRBJ2-4; D not certain. The CDR3 runs 11 residues. With 3 bases removed from V and 6 bases from J, the gap between germline ends came to 3 bases. Germline lookup yields CDR1 SNHLY and CDR2 FYNNEI. CDR3 sequence: CASSDPNIQYF. The CDR3 DNA is TGTGCCAGCAGTGACCCAAACATTCAGTACTTC.

The chain joins TRBV2 to TRBJ2-6, with unresolved D. CDR1 and CDR2 from the germline V gene are SNHLY and FYNNEI. The V and J ends lost 3 bases and 0 bases respectively, with 6 bases between them. This CDR3 spans 15 amino acids. The CDR3 here is CASSEGSSGANVLTF. In DNA, the CDR3 is TGTGCCAGCAGTGAGGGCAGCTCTGGGGCCAACGTCCTGACTTTC.

This chain uses TRBV7-8 with TRBJ1-5; no definite D call. CDR1 and CDR2 (germline): SGHVS, FQNEAQ. V gave up 2 bases and J gave up 4 bases, with 6 bases separating them. CDR3 length equals 13 residues. The CDR3 loop is CASSLKFNQPQHF. In DNA form, the CDR3 reads TGTGCCAGCAGCTTAAAATTTAATCAGCCCCAGCATTTT.

V and J are TRBV7-2 and TRBJ1-2; TRBD1 might be the D (6 bases). The CDR3 length is 14 residues. Germline CDR1 and CDR2: SGHTA and FQGNSA. V was clipped by 5 bases and J by 5 bases, with 15 bases between them. The CDR3 nucleotides are TGTGCCAGCAGCCCAACGGACAGTTGGTATGGCTACACCTTC. This codes for CASSPTDSWYGYTF.